This T cell receptor beta chain stems from a study of beta chain features in type 1 diabetes. The entirety of the isolated RNA underwent reverse transcription, so expressed TCRB transcripts were sequenced. It was found that naive, central memory and regulatory T cell samples averaged around 3.5 million reads. TCRdb's table, derived via immunoSEQ multiplex PCR, lists solely in-frame clones and lacks some. Of roughly 230,000 clones listed, 9.6% are singletons. This CDR3 contains 16 residues. Germline CDR1 and CDR2: MNHNY and SVGAGI (reference sequence). V shed 2 bases, J shed 5 bases, and the junction held 7 bases outside the gene matches. Comment on this clone: The antigen is unknown.

Findings of the study overall: Patients' naive, central memory and Treg TCRB repertoires seemed closer to one another than those of healthy donors.

Material: naive CD4+ T cells from blood. The chain has TRBV6-6 and TRBJ1-1, with 11 bases identical to TRBD1. The clonotype comes from a woman aged 18-29 years in good health. The DNA for the CDR3 is TGTGCCAGCAGTTACGGGACAGGGGGTGTGGTTACTGAAGCTTTCTTT. Its protein is CASSYGTGGVVTEAFF.